This T cell receptor beta chain was recorded in a study of control samples from healthy donors and cancer patients. The germline gives CDR1 MDHEN, CDR2 SYDVKM. V lost 8 bases, J lost 5 bases, and 14 bases stayed unmatched. The CDR3 totals 15 residues. Sequencing used immunoSEQ multiplex PCR; TCRdb keeps in-frame clones, though not all of them. The profile shows about 410,000 clones, 75% to 95% of them singletons. V is TRBV28 and J is TRBJ2-5; 7 bases align to TRBD2. This sequence was found in a man aged 35 to 55 with head and neck cancer. The sample consisted of PBMCs. In nucleotides, the CDR3 is TGTGCCAGCGGGGAGGGGACCAGCGGAAGGGAGACCCAGTACTTC. It is translated as CASGEGTSGRETQYF.